This T cell receptor beta chain was obtained from a study of cytomegalovirus exposure and HLA in healthy donors. Primers included in the PCR were 60 Vbeta and 13 Jbeta primers. Some clones are missing from TCRdb's copy, which holds only in-frame ones; the method was immunoSEQ multiplex PCR. Here the sample spans 200,000 to 250,000 clones, around 80% being singletons. This clone was found once. No antigen is known for it. The CDR3 spans 15 residues. Germline assignment: CDR1 ENHRY and CDR2 SYGVKD. Trimming took 8 bases from V and 7 from J; bases not matched to a gene: 14. Study observations and caveats: In an earlier analysis, in several hundred donors, most V segments appeared productive either ~87% or ~30% of the time. Association of a missense DCLRE1C variant with TCR beta V- and J-gene trimming was reported in a later analysis. It has been reported that TCR beta sequences accurately predicted the HLA-A and HLA-B alleles of most subjects.

The sample consisted of PBMCs. The chain employs TRBV10-3 and TRBJ2-1, with TRBD2 matching over 7 bases. This TCR derives from a woman aged 55-75 years in good health and CMV-seropositive. As DNA, the CDR3 is TGTGCCATCGAGCCCCAGCGGGGTGGCGGGAATGAGCAGTTCTTC. Protein sequence: CAIEPQRGGGNEQFF.